A selection of T cell receptor beta chains follows, all from one sample in a study of T cell responses to AZD1222 COVID-19 vaccine. The method was immunoSEQ multiplex PCR; TCRdb's version includes in-frame clones alone and lacks a portion of them. The sample yields 95,000 to 150,000 clones, 75% to 90% seen once. The source material was peripheral blood, sampled on day 0 of AZD1222 vaccination. The receptors come from an adult in good health. Each CDR3 is given with its conserved first and last residue. Each record gives: V gene, clone size, D gene, J gene, CDR3 DNA, CDR3 protein. A D gene is named only where the DNA matches it firmly. Size tells how often a clone was seen (once, few, many) or the class of an expanded clone, and some rows leave it out.

>TRBV2|NA|TRBD1|TRBJ1-1
TGTGCCAGCAGGTACAGGGGGCACACTGAAGCTTTCTTT
CASRYRGHTEAFF
>TRBV5-1|NA|NA|TRBJ2-5
TGCGCCAGCAGTTCCCTAACCCCAGCCCGTGAGACCCAGTACTTC
CASSSLTPARETQYF
>TRBV2|NA|NA|TRBJ2-1
TGTGCCAGCACCGACCGGGTCTTCTCCTACAATGAGCAGTTCTTC
CASTDRVFSYNEQFF
>TRBV5-1|once|NA|TRBJ2-3
TGCGCCAGCAGCCGGGACCCCTTTGGCACAGATACGCAGTATTTT
CASSRDPFGTDTQYF
>TRBV18|NA|NA|TRBJ2-7
TGTGCCAGCTCATTCGAGCTGGGCGAGCAGTACTTC
CASSFELGEQYF
>TRBV6-5|NA|NA|TRBJ2-1
TGTGCCAGCAGTTACCGGCCCTCCGGGGGTAATGAGCAGTTCTTC
CASSYRPSGGNEQFF
>TRBV6-5|NA|NA|TRBJ2-1
TGTGCCAGCACCTCGGAAGGGCGTTGGGGTGAGCAGTTCTTC
CASTSEGRWGEQFF
>TRBV5-8|NA|TRBD1|TRBJ1-6
TGTGCCGCAGCCCGGGACAGGGGTAATTCACCCCTCCACTTT
CAAARDRGNSPLHF
>TRBV6-5|NA|TRBD2|TRBJ2-7
TGTGCCAGCAGACCCCGGACTAGCGGACCCTACGAGCAGTACTTC
CASRPRTSGPYEQYF
>TRBV7-8|NA|NA|TRBJ2-4
TGTGCCAGCAGCTTAGTAGGGGAAGCCAAAAACATTCAGTACTTC
CASSLVGEAKNIQYF
>TRBV5-1|NA|NA|TRBJ1-5
TGCGCCAGCAGCTTGGCCGCGGCCGGTCAGCCCCAGCATTTT
CASSLAAAGQPQHF
>TRBV15|NA|TRBD1|TRBJ2-6
TGTGCCACCAGCAGGGCTGACAGGGGCTCTGGGGCCAACGTCCTGACTTTC
CATSRADRGSGANVLTF
>TRBV28|NA|NA|TRBJ1-2
TGTGCCAGCAGGGGACTGGGGGCCCACTATGGCTACACCTTC
CASRGLGAHYGYTF
>TRBV7-8|NA|TRBD1|TRBJ1-6
TGTGCCAGCACCCCCGGGACAGGGGGCCGCTTGACTAATTCACCCCTCCACTTT
CASTPGTGGRLTNSPLHF
>TRBV28|NA|NA|TRBJ1-5
TGTGCCAGCAGTTTAGGGGGGGGTAGCAATCAGCCCCAGCATTTT
CASSLGGGSNQPQHF
>TRBV5-1|NA|NA|TRBJ1-4
TGCGCCAGCAGCCCCCGCGTGGCTAATGAAAAACTGTTTTTT
CASSPRVANEKLFF
>TRBV5-1|few|TRBD1|TRBJ1-4
TGCGCCAGCAGCGGAGACAGGGGTATGGAAAAACTGTTTTTT
CASSGDRGMEKLFF
>TRBV28|NA|NA|TRBJ2-7
TGTGCCAGCAGTGGGCCTCTCGGCGAGCAGTACTTC
CASSGPLGEQYF
>TRBV28|NA|NA|TRBJ1-2
TGTGCCAGCAGCCCCGACAGATATGGCTACACCTTC
CASSPDRYGYTF
>TRBV5-6|NA|TRBD1|TRBJ2-7
TGTGCCAGCAGCCCGGGGGCAGGGGGCATTTACGAGCAGTACTTC
CASSPGAGGIYEQYF
>TRBV30|NA|NA|TRBJ2-6
TGTGCCTGGGCTAGTGGTAGAGGCTCTGGGGCCAACGTCCTGACTTTC
CAWASGRGSGANVLTF
>TRBV28|few|NA|TRBJ1-1
TGTGCCAGCAGTTTGGGCGGGGGGCCTGAAGCTTTCTTT
CASSLGGGPEAFF